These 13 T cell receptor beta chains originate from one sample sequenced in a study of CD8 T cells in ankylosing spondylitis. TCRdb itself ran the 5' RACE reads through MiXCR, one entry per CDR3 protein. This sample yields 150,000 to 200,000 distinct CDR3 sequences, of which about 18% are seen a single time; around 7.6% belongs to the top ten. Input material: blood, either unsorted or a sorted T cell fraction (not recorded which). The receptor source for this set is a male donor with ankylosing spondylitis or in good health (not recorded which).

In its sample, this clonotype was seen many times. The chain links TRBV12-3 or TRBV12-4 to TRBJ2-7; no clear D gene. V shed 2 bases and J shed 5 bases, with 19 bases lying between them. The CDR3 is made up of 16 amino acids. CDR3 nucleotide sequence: TGTGCCAGCAGTTTATTTCTTATTTTTGCTTGGGACGAGCAGTACTTC. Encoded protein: CASSLFLIFAWDEQYF.

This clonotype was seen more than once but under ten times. The CDR3: CASSKTSSGSYEQYF. The CDR3 DNA reads as TGTGCCAGCAGCAAGACTTCTAGCGGGAGTTACGAGCAGTACTTC. J is TRBJ2-7 and V is TRBV3-1, with 10 bases lining up with TRBD2. Losses at the gene ends were 5 bases for V and 4 bases for J; bases not matched to a gene: 8. Germline CDR1 reads LGHDT; CDR2 reads YNNKEL (reference sequence). This CDR3 region has 15 residues.

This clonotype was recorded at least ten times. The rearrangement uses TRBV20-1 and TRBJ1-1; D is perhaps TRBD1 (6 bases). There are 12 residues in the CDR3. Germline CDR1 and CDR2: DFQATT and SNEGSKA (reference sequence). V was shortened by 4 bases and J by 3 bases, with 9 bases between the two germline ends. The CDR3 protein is CSATEGDTEAFF. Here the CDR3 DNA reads TGCAGTGCTACCGAGGGGGACACTGAAGCTTTCTTT.

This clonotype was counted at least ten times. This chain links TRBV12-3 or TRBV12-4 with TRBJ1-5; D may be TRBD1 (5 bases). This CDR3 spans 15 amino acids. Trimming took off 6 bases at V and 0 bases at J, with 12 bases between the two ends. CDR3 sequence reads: CASRLGTYSNQPQHF. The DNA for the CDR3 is TGTGCCAGCAGGCTAGGGACCTATAGCAATCAGCCCCAGCATTTT.

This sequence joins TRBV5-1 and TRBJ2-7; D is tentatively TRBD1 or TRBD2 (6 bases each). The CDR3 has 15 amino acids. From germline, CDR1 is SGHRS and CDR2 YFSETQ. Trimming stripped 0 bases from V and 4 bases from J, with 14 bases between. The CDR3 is CASSLGVGGRYEQYF. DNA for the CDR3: TGCGCCAGCAGCTTGGGGGTCGGGGGCCGGTACGAGCAGTACTTC.

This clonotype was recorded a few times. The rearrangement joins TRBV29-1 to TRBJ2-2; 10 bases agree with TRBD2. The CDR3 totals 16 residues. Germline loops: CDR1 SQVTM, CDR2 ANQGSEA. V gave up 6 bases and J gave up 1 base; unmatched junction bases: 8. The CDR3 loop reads CSVNDLAGGNTGELFF. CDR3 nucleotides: TGCAGCGTCAACGACTTAGCGGGAGGGAACACCGGGGAGCTGTTTTTT.

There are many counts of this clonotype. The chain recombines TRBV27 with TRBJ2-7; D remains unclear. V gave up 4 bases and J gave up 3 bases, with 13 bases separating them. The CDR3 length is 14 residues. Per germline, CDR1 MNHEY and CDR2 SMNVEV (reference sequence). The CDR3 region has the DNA TGTGCCAGCAGTTCTCGGGCGTCTGGCTACGAGCAGTACTTC. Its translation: CASSSRASGYEQYF.

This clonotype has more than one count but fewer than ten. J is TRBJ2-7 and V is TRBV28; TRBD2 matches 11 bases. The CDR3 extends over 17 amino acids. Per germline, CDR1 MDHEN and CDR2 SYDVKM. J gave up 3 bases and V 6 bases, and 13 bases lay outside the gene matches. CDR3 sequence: CASRLARLAGPDYEQYF. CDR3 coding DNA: TGTGCCAGCAGACTCGCAAGACTAGCGGGACCGGACTACGAGCAGTACTTC.

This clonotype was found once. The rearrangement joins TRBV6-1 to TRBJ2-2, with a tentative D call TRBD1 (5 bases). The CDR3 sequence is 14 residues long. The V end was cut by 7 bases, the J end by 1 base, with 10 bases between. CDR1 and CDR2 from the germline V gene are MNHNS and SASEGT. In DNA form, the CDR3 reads TGTGCCAGCAAACCGACAGTGAACACCGGGGAGCTGTTTTTT. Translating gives CASKPTVNTGELFF.

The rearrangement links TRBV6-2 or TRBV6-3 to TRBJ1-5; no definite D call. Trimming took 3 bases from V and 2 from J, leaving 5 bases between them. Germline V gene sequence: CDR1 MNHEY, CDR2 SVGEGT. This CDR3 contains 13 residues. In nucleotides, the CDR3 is TGTGCCAGCAGTTATTTCGGCAATCAGCCCCAGCATTTT. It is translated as CASSYFGNQPQHF.

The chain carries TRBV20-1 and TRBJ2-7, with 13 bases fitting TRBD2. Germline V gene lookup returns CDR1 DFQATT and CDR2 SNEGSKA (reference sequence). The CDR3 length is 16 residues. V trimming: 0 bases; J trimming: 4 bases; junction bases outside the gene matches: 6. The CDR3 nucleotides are TGCAGTGCTAGAGATCCTAGGACTAGCGGGAGTTACGAGCAGTACTTC. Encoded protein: CSARDPRTSGSYEQYF.

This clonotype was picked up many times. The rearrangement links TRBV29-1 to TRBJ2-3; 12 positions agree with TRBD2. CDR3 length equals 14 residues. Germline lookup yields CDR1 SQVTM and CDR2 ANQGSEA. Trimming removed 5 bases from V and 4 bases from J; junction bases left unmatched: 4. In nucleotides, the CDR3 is TGCAGCGTTTCGACTAGCGGGAGAGCAGATACGCAGTATTTT. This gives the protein CSVSTSGRADTQYF.

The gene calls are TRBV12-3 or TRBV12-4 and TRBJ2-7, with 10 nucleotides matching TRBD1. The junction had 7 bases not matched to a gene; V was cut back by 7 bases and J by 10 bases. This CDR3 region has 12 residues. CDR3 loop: CASNPGTGVQYF. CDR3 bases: TGTGCCAGCAACCCCGGGACAGGGGTACAGTACTTC.